This TCR beta chain was recorded in a study of radiotherapy plus CTLA-4 blockade in lung cancer. TCRdb keeps only in-frame clones here, not all; method: immunoSEQ multiplex PCR. This sample has about 45,000 clones, with roughly two thirds found just once. Germline V gene lookup returns CDR1 SQVTM and CDR2 ANQGSEA. This CDR3 has 10 residues. V gave up 0 bases and J gave up 11 bases, with 7 bases separating them. Sequenced material: peripheral blood, taken from a patient treated with radiotherapy plus ipilimumab. The TCR sequence derives from a human donor with non-small cell lung cancer who had a complete response to radiotherapy plus ipilimumab. The chain has TRBV29-1 and TRBJ2-5; no clear D. The CDR3 nucleotides read TGCAGCGTTGAAGAACGGGTGCAGTACTTC. Its protein is CSVEERVQYF. Based on the CDR3 plus reference TRBV29-1 and TRBJ2-5, the full variable domain is SAVISQKPSRDICQRGTSLTIQCQVDSQVTMMFWYRQQPGQSLTLIATANQGSEATYESGFVIDKFPISRPNLTFSTLTVSNMSPEDSSIYLCSVEERVQYFGPGTRLLVL.